This passage covers 10 T cell receptor beta chains from one sample sequenced in a study of shared clonotypes between healthy human individuals. The method was immunoSEQ multiplex PCR; TCRdb's version includes in-frame clones alone and lacks a portion of them. The sample shows a few hundred thousand clones, roughly 96% of them seen only once. The sequenced material came from memory CD8+ T cells sorted from blood. Documented subset: CD45RO+ cells pooled with CCR7-negative TemRA cells. The receptor source for this set is a man aged 25 to 45 in good health.

In DNA, the CDR3 is TGTGCCAGCGGTCTCCGGGCCCTACAAGAGACCCAGTACTTC. Translating it yields CASGLRALQETQYF. The V gene is TRBV7-9, the J gene TRBJ2-5; no definite D call. V was cut by 8 bases and J by 2 bases, with 15 bases left in between. Germline V lookup: CDR1 SEHNR, CDR2 FQNEAQ (reference sequence). The CDR3 loop spans 14 amino acids.

This chain connects TRBV10-2 to TRBJ2-7; the match to TRBD2 covers 10 bases. This CDR3 contains 14 residues. CDR1 and CDR2 from the germline V gene are WSHSY and SAAADI. J gave up 7 bases and V 5 bases, and 8 bases lay outside the gene matches. The CDR3 nucleotides read TGCGCCAGCAGTCGGCTAGCGGGAGCCGGTGAGCAGTACTTC. This gives the protein CASSRLAGAGEQYF.

The chain carries TRBV2 and TRBJ2-3, with 7 bases aligning to TRBD1. The CDR3 has 16 residues. Germline CDR1 reads SNHLY; CDR2 reads FYNNEI. The ends lost 7 bases at V and 2 bases at J; junction bases unmatched: 12. CDR3 loop: CASTKNRGPNTDTQYF. CDR3 DNA: TGTGCCAGCACAAAAAACAGGGGCCCCAACACAGATACGCAGTATTTT.

V usage is TRBV18 and J usage is TRBJ2-7; D could derive from TRBD1 or TRBD2 (6 bases each). Germline V gene data show CDR1 as KGHSH and CDR2 as LQKENI. The CDR3 has 17 residues. V gave up 6 bases and J gave up 6 bases, with 27 bases separating them. The CDR3 loop reads CASSPGALARDLSEQYF. The CDR3 DNA sequence: TGTGCCAGCTCGCCAGGGGCACTCGCGCGGGATCTTTCCGAGCAGTACTTC.

V usage is TRBV5-1 and J usage is TRBJ1-6; TRBD1 matches 7 bases. The CDR3 contains 15 residues. Germline V CDR1 and CDR2: SGHRS, YFSETQ. The V gene end was trimmed by 3 bases and the J gene end by 7 bases; junction bases not matched to a gene: 7. In nucleotides, the CDR3 is TGCGCCAGCAGCTCGACAGGGATGAACAATTCACCCCTCCACTTT. It codes for CASSSTGMNNSPLHF.

This sequence joins TRBV6-1 and TRBJ2-3; TRBD1 matches 7 bases. V dropped 6 bases and J dropped 4; count of bases not matched to a gene: 4. The CDR3 spans 13 residues. Germline V gives CDR1 MNHNS, CDR2 SASEGT. Written as DNA, the CDR3 is TGTGCCAGCAGCGACAGGGCGGCAGATACGCAGTATTTT. Protein product: CASSDRAADTQYF.

CDR3 coding DNA: TGCGCCAGCAGCCAAGGTCCAGGCCAAGAGACCCAGTACTTC. Its protein product is CASSQGPGQETQYF. The chain is built from TRBV4-1 and TRBJ2-5; no reliable D call. Trimming pared 1 base from V and 1 base from J, leaving 7 bases between. This CDR3 has 14 amino acids. CDR1 and CDR2 (germline): MGHRA, YSYEKL.

Regarding this clone: The same CDR3 can be traced to other DNA sequences in this sample. This chain links TRBV28 with TRBJ2-7; D is uncertain. CDR1 MDHEN and CDR2 SYDVKM come from the germline V gene. V gave up 3 bases and J gave up 7 bases, with 4 bases separating them. The CDR3 totals 10 residues. The CDR3 region is CASSLREQYF. The CDR3 region has the DNA TGTGCCAGCAGTTTGAGGGAGCAGTACTTC. The entire variable domain, with the rest obtained from reference TRBV28 and TRBJ2-7, is as follows: DVKVTQSSRYLVKRTGEKVFLECVQDMDHENMFWYRQDPGLGLRLIYFSYDVKMKEKGDIPEGYSVSREKKERFSLILESASTNQTSMYLCASSLREQYFGPGTRLTVT.

The chain joins TRBV9 to TRBJ2-6, with D possibly TRBD1 on 6 matching bases. Trimming removed 5 bases at V and 0 bases at J, with 9 bases between. This CDR3 comprises 15 residues. CDR1 and CDR2 (germline): SGDLS, YYNGEE. The DNA for the CDR3 is TGTGCCAGCAGTAAACAGGGCTCTGGGGCCAACGTCCTGACTTTC. Protein product: CASSKQGSGANVLTF.

This sequence joins TRBV4-2 and TRBJ2-3; 11 bases fit TRBD2. CDR1 is LGHNA, CDR2 YNFKEQ, per germline. The CDR3 loop spans 20 amino acids. V trimming: 3 bases; J trimming: 0 bases; junction bases outside the gene matches: 14. CDR3 bases: TGTGCCAGCAGCCACCCCCTAGGGGAGACTAGCGGGGCCAGCACAGATACGCAGTATTTT. Amino acid sequence: CASSHPLGETSGASTDTQYF.